The entry below gives a single T cell receptor beta chain sequence along with its context. The antigen is unknown. One end of the junction fails to match germline, which may point to a read error. There are 15 residues in the CDR3. From germline, CDR1 is MNHNS and CDR2 SASEGT. Treatment noted: approximately 9-day PBMC culture with coronavirus spike peptide pools or control peptides (ViraFEST assay). The data were obtained in a study of vaccination and CD4 T cells after COVID-19. About the research overall: The post-COVID samples were taken a median approximately 95 days after diagnosis, anywhere from 35 to 161.

Study-wide findings and caveats: Convalescent patients had 304 of 307 vaccine-specific clones showing spike mono-reactivity.

Once obtained from cultured CD4+ T cells, the DNA was sequenced using the Oncomine TCR Beta short-read assay. Extraction of genomic DNA was performed on cultured CD4+ T cells. TCRdb recomputed calls from the PCR reads with MiXCR, one row per CDR3 protein. Of around 17,000 distinct CDR3 sequences in the sample, 57% were seen once. The chain employs TRBV6-1 and TRBJ2-1, with 10 bases identical to TRBD2. This TCR was recovered from a human donor who had recovered from COVID-19. Input material: CD4+ T cells from blood, cultured in vitro. CDR3 coding DNA: TGCGCCAGCAGGGAAGCTAGCGGGAGTTGGGATGAGCAGTTCTTC. It encodes CASREASGSWDEQFF.